What follows are 10 T cell receptor beta chains derived from one specimen sequenced in a study of lymphopenia after photon versus proton radiotherapy. Profiled with immunoSEQ multiplex PCR; TCRdb holds only in-frame clones, not every one. The sample has under 20,000 clones, around 90% seen once; the top ten hold around 1.8%. Sequenced material: peripheral blood, taken from a patient treated with photon-based radiotherapy. The receptors were sampled from a woman in her forties with cholangiocarcinoma.

This clone showed up just once. The V and J genes are TRBV5-6 and TRBJ2-5, with 11 bases that match TRBD1. This CDR3 comprises 16 residues. Germline values: CDR1 SGHDT, CDR2 YYEEEE. V shed 3 bases and J 1 base; nucleotides not matched to a gene: 5. CDR3 in DNA: TGTGCCAGCAGCTCGGACAGGGGGCAAGTCCAAGAGACCCAGTACTTC. It encodes CASSSDRGQVQETQYF. The complete variable domain, with remaining parts taken from reference TRBV5-6 and TRBJ2-5, reads DAGVTQSPTHLIKTRGQQVTLRCSPKSGHDTVSWYQQALGQGPQFIFQYYEEEERQRGNFPDRFSGHQFPNYSSELNVNALLLGDSALYLCASSSDRGQVQETQYFGPGTRLLVL.

V and J are TRBV10-2 and TRBJ2-7; D assignment may be TRBD1 or TRBD2 (7 bases each). CDR1 WSHSY and CDR2 SAAADI come from the germline V gene. V dropped 10 bases and J dropped 0 bases, with 16 bases sitting between them. The CDR3 has 14 residues. CDR3 in DNA: TGCGCCACCCAGGGGGGGGAGATCTCCTACGAGCAGTACTTC. It encodes CATQGGEISYEQYF.

The V gene is TRBV19, the J gene TRBJ1-1; the D is unclear. Germline V gene data show CDR1 as LNHDA and CDR2 as SQIVND (reference sequence). The CDR3 consists of 13 residues. V dropped 4 bases and J dropped 0 bases, with 6 bases sitting between them. Here the CDR3 DNA reads TGTGCCAGTAGTAATCCCATGAACACTGAAGCTTTCTTT. The encoded protein is CASSNPMNTEAFF.

The chain combines TRBV6-1 with TRBJ1-1, with 7 bases matching TRBD1. This CDR3 has 14 residues. V lost 5 bases and J lost 1; bases outside the gene matches: 4. The germline gives CDR1 MNHNS, CDR2 SASEGT. The CDR3 reads CASSRGQSNTEAFF. The CDR3 DNA reads as TGTGCCAGCAGTCGGGGACAGTCGAACACTGAAGCTTTCTTT.

The chain is built from TRBV6-5 and TRBJ1-1; D may be TRBD1 (6 bases). With 6 bases removed from V and 1 base from J, the gap between germline ends came to 9 bases. CDR1 MNHEY and CDR2 SVGAGI come from the germline V gene. The CDR3 extends over 13 amino acids. The CDR3: CASSWGQNTEAFF. The CDR3 DNA reads TGTGCCAGCAGCTGGGGACAGAACACTGAAGCTTTCTTT.

This chain uses TRBV7-2 with TRBJ2-1; maybe TRBD2 (5 bases). The V gene lost 5 bases and the J gene lost 8 bases, with 19 bases spanning the gap. The CDR3 is 15 residues long. The germline CDR1 and CDR2 sequences are SGHTA and FQGNSA. The CDR3 nucleotides read TGTGCCAGCAGCCCCCGGTTGGGAGTCCAGGATGAGCAGTTCTTC. Translating it yields CASSPRLGVQDEQFF. The whole variable domain, filled in from reference TRBV7-2 and TRBJ2-1, reads GAGVSQSPSNKVTEKGKDVELRCDPISGHTALYWYRQSLGQGLEFLIYFQGNSAPDKSGLPSDRFSAERTGGSVSTLTIQRTQQEDSAVYLCASSPRLGVQDEQFFGPGTRLTVL.

The gene calls are TRBV6-5 and TRBJ2-7; D unresolved. The CDR3 is made up of 13 amino acids. Germline-derived CDR1 and CDR2 are MNHEY and SVGAGI. Trimming cost V 8 bases and J 0 bases, with 11 bases left between them. The DNA for the CDR3 is TGTGCCAGCGCAGCCCGAAGCTCCTACGAGCAGTACTTC. It specifies CASAARSSYEQYF.

The V and J genes are TRBV10-2 and TRBJ2-5; 8 positions match TRBD1. This CDR3 is 12 amino acids long. V shed 6 bases, J shed 5 bases, and the junction held 2 bases outside the gene matches. Per germline, CDR1 WSHSY and CDR2 SAAADI. The CDR3 is CASRDRVETQYF. CDR3 bases: TGCGCCAGCAGGGACAGGGTTGAGACCCAGTACTTC.

This CDR3 is CASTSQLGQGTDTQYF. The CDR3 DNA sequence: TGTGCCAGCACCTCCCAACTCGGACAGGGCACAGATACGCAGTATTTT. V usage is TRBV6-6 and J usage is TRBJ2-3; 7 nucleotides agree with TRBD1. Germline V gene lookup returns CDR1 MNHNY and CDR2 SVGAGI (reference sequence). V shed 7 bases and J 1 base; nucleotides not matched to a gene: 11. CDR3 length: 16 amino acids.

V gene TRBV5-6 combines with J gene TRBJ2-7; 8 bases agree with TRBD2. Trimming took 2 bases from V and 0 from J; bases not matched to a gene: 4. Germline CDR1 reads SGHDT; CDR2 reads YYEEEE. The CDR3 is made up of 15 amino acids. The CDR3, as DNA: TGTGCCAGCAGCTTTCCTAGCGGGTCCTCCTACGAGCAGTACTTC. Translating gives CASSFPSGSSYEQYF.